The rows below give T cell receptor beta chains drawn from one sample of a study of identical twins. TCRdb analysed the 5' RACE reads with MiXCR anew, one entry per CDR3 protein. The table records a few hundred thousand distinct CDR3 sequences, 6% to 7% of them present only once. These data are also associated with another study on T cells expressing NK-cell markers.

The specimen sequenced was CD8+ T cells sorted from blood. The receptors shown here come from a woman aged 18-29 years in good health. Each CDR3 is given with its conserved first and last residue. The D gene is left open where the match is weak. Part of the rows lack a size; the others show once, few, many or a class for expanded clones.

d_call j_call clone_size v_call cdr3_nt cdr3_aa
. TRBJ1-2 . TRBV12-3/TRBV12-4 TGTGCCAGCAGTTTAGCTCCACCTAACTATGGCTACACCTTC CASSLAPPNYGYTF
. TRBJ2-7 . TRBV28 TGTGCCAGCAGCCCGAGCGGTCACGAGCAGTACTTC CASSPSGHEQYF
TRBD1 TRBJ2-5 many TRBV5-1 TGCGCCAGCAGCGGTGGACAGGGGAGGGAGACCCAGTACTTC CASSGGQGRETQYF
. TRBJ2-3 . TRBV12-3/TRBV12-4 TGTGCCAGCAGTCCCACGGGTCTATATTCAGATACGCAGTATTTT CASSPTGLYSDTQYF
. TRBJ1-6 . TRBV21-1 TGTGCCAGCAGCAAAGGTACGGGGCCACGGTGCGATTCACCCCTCCACTTT CASSKGTGPRCDSPLHF
. TRBJ2-1 few TRBV7-9 TGTGCCAGCGGGGACAAGGGAGGGAGGGGCAATGAGCAGTTCTTC CASGDKGGRGNEQFF
. TRBJ2-3 many TRBV25-1 TGTGCCAGCAGTGAAGATACGCAGTATTTT CASSEDTQYF
. TRBJ2-7 . TRBV2 TGTGCCAGCAGAGGCCGGGACAAGACCTACGAGCAGTACTTC CASRGRDKTYEQYF
TRBD1 TRBJ1-1 . TRBV5-1 TGCGCCAGCAGCGCATCAAGGGACAGATCGAACACTGAAGCTTTCTTT CASSASRDRSNTEAFF
TRBD2 TRBJ2-5 few TRBV20-1 TGCAGTGCTCAGCCAGCGGGAGGGGGAGAGACCCAGTACTTC CSAQPAGGGETQYF
. TRBJ2-7 many TRBV5-1 TGCGCCAGCAGCTGGGGCGGCGCGGAGCAGTACTTC CASSWGGAEQYF
TRBD2 TRBJ2-6 many TRBV6-5 TGTGCCAGCAGTTACCTCGCGGGAGCCTCTGGGGCCAACGTCCTGACTTTC CASSYLAGASGANVLTF
. TRBJ2-1 few TRBV2 TGTGCCAGCGAGAAACCCAACTACAATGAGCAGTTCTTC CASEKPNYNEQFF
. TRBJ2-3 few TRBV12-3/TRBV12-4 TGTGCCAGCGCCCTCGGGGCAGGGGATACGCAGTATTTT CASALGAGDTQYF
TRBD2 TRBJ2-1 . TRBV4-3 TGCGCCAGCAGCCTCTTTGCGGGGACTAGCGTCTCCTACAATGAGCAGTTCTTC CASSLFAGTSVSYNEQFF
. TRBJ1-6 many TRBV4-3 TGCGCCAGCAGCCAAGATCGGAGCTCACTAGGTTCACCCCTCCACTTT CASSQDRSSLGSPLHF
. TRBJ2-1 many TRBV7-8 TGTGCCAGCAGCTTAAGCTGGGGGGCGGGCAATGAGCAGTTCTTC CASSLSWGAGNEQFF
TRBD1 TRBJ2-7 many TRBV7-8 TGTGCCAGCAGCTTCGGGACAGGCCACGAGCAGTACTTC CASSFGTGHEQYF
. TRBJ2-1 . TRBV27 TGTGCCAGCAGTGGCACCGGGACCCCCAATGAGCAGTTCTTC CASSGTGTPNEQFF
TRBD1 TRBJ2-7 many TRBV20-1 TGCAGTGCTAGGCAGACAGGGGTAGGCGACGAGCAGTACTTC CSARQTGVGDEQYF
TRBD2 TRBJ2-1 many TRBV2 TGTGCCAGCAGTGAGGACCTTAGCGGGGGGGCCGGGTATGAGCAGTTCTTC CASSEDLSGGAGYEQFF
TRBD2 TRBJ2-7 . TRBV29-1 TGCAGCGCCATTCTGATCGGGACTAGCGGGGGACAGTACGAGCAGTACTTC CSAILIGTSGGQYEQYF
. TRBJ1-4 . TRBV30 TGTGCCTTGGCGGGGGACGGTAATGAAAAACTGTTTTTT CALAGDGNEKLFF
TRBD1 TRBJ2-2 few TRBV9 TGTGCCAGCGACGGCGGGACAGGGGGCCGGAGCGGGGAGCTGTTTTTT CASDGGTGGRSGELFF
. TRBJ1-1 . TRBV16 TGTGCCAGCAGCCAATCAGGAAAATCGAACACTGAAGCTTTCTTT CASSQSGKSNTEAFF
. TRBJ2-5 many TRBV29-1 TGCAGCGTTGGGGCCGAGAGTCGACTTATCCAAGAGACCCAGTACTTC CSVGAESRLIQETQYF
. TRBJ1-1 many TRBV29-1 TGCAGCGTTGAGATGAAGGTTGAAGCTTTCTTT CSVEMKVEAFF
. TRBJ2-3 . TRBV9 TGTGCCAGCAGCCCCTCGGGCGGGATTGTAGATACGCAGTATTTT CASSPSGGIVDTQYF
TRBD1 TRBJ2-2 few TRBV6-1 TGTGCCTGCCGAGTCGGACAGGGCTTCACCGGGGAGCTGTTTTTT CACRVGQGFTGELFF
. TRBJ1-2 many TRBV5-1 TGCGCCAGCAGCTTGGCCTCCGGGACACACTACTATGGCTACACCTTC CASSLASGTHYYGYTF
TRBD1 TRBJ1-1 . TRBV6-2/TRBV6-3 TGTGCCAGCAGACAGAGGACAGGCCCGAACACTGAAGCTTTCTTT CASRQRTGPNTEAFF
TRBD1 TRBJ2-2 . TRBV18 TGTGCCAGCTCACCAAGGGACAGGGCAGACACCGGGGAGCTGTTTTTT CASSPRDRADTGELFF
. TRBJ2-3 . TRBV3-1 TGTGCCAGCAGCCGAGGACTGGGCCGGGATACGCAGTATTTT CASSRGLGRDTQYF
. TRBJ1-2 . TRBV3-1 TGTGCCAGCAGCCCCGCCCTAGGCACGCTCTATGGCTACACCTTC CASSPALGTLYGYTF
. TRBJ2-7 few TRBV20-1 TGCAGTGCTAGAAGAAGGGGTGTAGTTTACGAGCAGTACTTC CSARRRGVVYEQYF
. TRBJ1-2 once TRBV12-3/TRBV12-4 TGTGCCAGCAGGTTGGGGGGTCTTCGCTACACCTTC CASRLGGLRYTF
TRBD2 TRBJ2-3 few TRBV7-3 TGTGCCAGCAGCTGGGGACTAGCGGGGTTCCAGACGCAGTATTTT CASSWGLAGFQTQYF
TRBD1 TRBJ1-1 few TRBV6-2/TRBV6-3 TGTGCCAGCAGCCACCGGGACAGATCGAACACTGAAGCTTTCTTT CASSHRDRSNTEAFF
. TRBJ1-2 few TRBV14 TGTGCCAGCAGCGGCGGCGGAGTCTATGGCTACACCTTC CASSGGGVYGYTF
. TRBJ2-3 many TRBV6-5 TGTGCCAGCAGTTTTGTGAATATCGACCGGACAGATACGCAGTATTTT CASSFVNIDRTDTQYF
. TRBJ1-1 few TRBV27 TGTGCCAGCAGAAACAGGGAGAACACTGAAGCTTTCTTT CASRNRENTEAFF
. TRBJ2-1 few TRBV27 TGTGCCAGCAGTTTGGCGCGGAACAATGAGCAGTTCTTC CASSLARNNEQFF
. TRBJ2-7 many TRBV12-3/TRBV12-4 TGTGCCAGCAGCAGGGCCAGCTCCTACGAGCAGTACTTC CASSRASSYEQYF
TRBD1 TRBJ1-1 . TRBV7-9 TGTGCCAGCGGGGGTACAGGGGGTCTTCGAAGGACTGAAGCTTTCTTT CASGGTGGLRRTEAFF
. TRBJ1-5 . TRBV20-1 TGCAGTGCTAGAGGGACATCGTATAGCAATCAGCCCCAGCATTTT CSARGTSYSNQPQHF
TRBD2 TRBJ2-3 few TRBV7-2 TGTGCCAGCAGCTTCCTGGGACTAGCCGCCGCAGATACGCAGTATTTT CASSFLGLAAADTQYF
. TRBJ1-2 . TRBV3-1 TGTGCCAGCAGCTCCGGACCGGGACTCATGAACTATGGCTACACCTTC CASSSGPGLMNYGYTF
. TRBJ1-3 . TRBV16 TGTGCCAGCAGCCAGTCCCTCCACACCATATATTTT CASSQSLHTIYF